Listed below are T cell receptor beta chains from one sample, sequenced in a study of blood T cell repertoires in COVID-19. Produced via immunoSEQ multiplex PCR; TCRdb's table is partial and in-frame only. The sample includes more than 300,000 clones, approximately 90% of them seen just once. Specimen: PBMCs or T cells enriched from blood (not recorded which). All receptors derive from a woman between 18 and 29 years old who had recovered from COVID-19. Each CDR3 is given with its conserved first and last residue. The order of the fields is CDR3 protein, CDR3 DNA, D gene, clone size, J gene, V gene, CDR3 length. The D gene is left open where the match is weak. The size of a clone is reported for some rows only, either as once, few or many, or as a class for expanded clones.

CASSQPSGTGLNSPLHF,TGTGCCAGCAGCCAACCGTCCGGGACAGGACTTAATTCACCCCTCCACTTT,TRBD1,-,TRBJ1-6,TRBV28,17
CASSYRDRGVDTQYF,TGTGCCAGCAGTTACAGGGACAGGGGGGTGGATACGCAGTATTTT,TRBD1,-,TRBJ2-3,TRBV6-5,15
CASRAGQGSYEQYF,TGTGCCAGCAGGGCGGGACAGGGATCCTACGAGCAGTACTTC,TRBD1,-,TRBJ2-7,TRBV6-5,14
CASSHYYTGELFF,TGTGCCAGCAGCCATTACTACACCGGGGAGCTGTTTTTT,-,-,TRBJ2-2,TRBV11-2,13
CASTGPNLAGGPSYEQYF,TGTGCCAGCACCGGACCAAACCTAGCGGGGGGCCCTTCCTACGAGCAGTACTTC,TRBD2,-,TRBJ2-7,TRBV11-2,18
CAISETTGDGYTF,TGTGCCATCAGTGAGACTACAGGGGACGGCTACACCTTC,TRBD1,once,TRBJ1-2,TRBV10-3,13
CASSRDSNYGYTF,TGTGCCAGTAGTCGGGACAGCAACTATGGCTACACCTTC,TRBD1,many,TRBJ1-2,TRBV19,13
CASSPILGELFF,TGTGCCAGCAGCCCTATACTCGGGGAGCTGTTTTTT,-,-,TRBJ2-2,TRBV5-4,12
CASSSGQGGHEQYF,TGTGCCAGCAGTTCGGGACAGGGAGGACACGAGCAGTACTTC,TRBD1,-,TRBJ2-7,TRBV27,14
CASSPVGGRGDTQYF,TGTGCCAGCAGTCCGGTGGGGGGACGAGGAGATACGCAGTATTTT,-,-,TRBJ2-3,TRBV6-5,15
CASRPDSVSSYEQYF,TGTGCCAGCAGACCAGACAGCGTGAGCTCCTACGAGCAGTACTTC,-,-,TRBJ2-7,TRBV6-5,15
CASSSYPDSLNTGELFF,TGCGCCAGCAGCTCCTACCCGGACAGCTTGAACACCGGGGAGCTGTTTTTT,-,-,TRBJ2-2,TRBV5-1,17
CASSYGQELYEQYF,TGTGCCAGCAGTTATGGACAGGAGTTGTACGAGCAGTACTTC,TRBD1,-,TRBJ2-7,TRBV6-5,14
CASSDAPGVSSEQFF,TGTGCCAGCAGTGACGCTCCCGGGGTGAGCAGTGAGCAGTTCTTC,-,few,TRBJ2-1,TRBV6-4,15
CASSFGLAGVSEQFF,TGTGCCAGCAGCTTTGGACTAGCGGGGGTTAGTGAGCAGTTCTTC,TRBD2,-,TRBJ2-1,TRBV7-8,15
CASSQPSQGGWDTQYF,TGCGCCAGCAGCCAACCAAGCCAGGGTGGCTGGGATACGCAGTATTTT,-,-,TRBJ2-3,TRBV4-1,16
CASALGGAGSQPQHF,TGTGCTAGTGCCTTGGGGGGGGCGGGTAGTCAGCCCCAGCATTTT,-,-,TRBJ1-5,TRBV12-5,15
CASSFPKTSATDTQYF,TGTGCCAGCAGCTTTCCGAAGACTAGCGCGACAGATACGCAGTATTTT,TRBD2,-,TRBJ2-3,TRBV5-6,16
CASSDSTGTSGGADTQYF,TGTGCCAGCAGTGACTCGACCGGGACTAGCGGGGGGGCCGATACGCAGTATTTT,TRBD2,-,TRBJ2-3,TRBV6-4,18
CASSGDSVYGYTF,TGCGCCAGCAGCGGGGACTCGGTGTATGGCTACACCTTC,-,-,TRBJ1-2,TRBV5-1,13
CASSLARGAETQYF,TGTGCCAGCAGCTTGGCCAGGGGAGCGGAGACCCAGTACTTC,-,once,TRBJ2-5,TRBV5-6,14
CAISESTPGSNYGYTF,TGTGCCATCAGTGAGTCGACTCCCGGGTCTAACTATGGCTACACCTTC,-,few,TRBJ1-2,TRBV10-3,16
CASSRNPGQGSWNEQFF,TGCGCCAGCAGCCGGAACCCGGGACAGGGGTCATGGAATGAGCAGTTCTTC,TRBD1,-,TRBJ2-1,TRBV4-1,17
CASSRTERGNQPQHF,TGTGCCAGCAGTCGAACCGAGCGAGGCAATCAGCCCCAGCATTTT,-,-,TRBJ1-5,TRBV6-5,15
CSVTGSANEKLFF,TGCAGCGTCACAGGGTCCGCTAATGAAAAACTGTTTTTT,-,-,TRBJ1-4,TRBV29-1,13
CASSRRLPKKGNTEAFF,TGTGCCAGCAGCCGGAGGCTCCCCAAGAAGGGGAACACTGAAGCTTTCTTT,-,-,TRBJ1-1,TRBV11-2,17
CSVHRGEKLFF,TGCAGCGTCCACAGGGGTGAAAAACTGTTTTTT,TRBD1,-,TRBJ1-4,TRBV29-1,11
CASIGGNTEAFF,TGTGCCAGTATCGGGGGGAACACTGAAGCTTTCTTT,-,-,TRBJ1-1,TRBV19,12
CASSTGTSLSYNEQFF,TGTGCCAGCAGCACCGGGACTAGCCTGTCCTACAATGAGCAGTTCTTC,TRBD2,-,TRBJ2-1,TRBV11-2,16
CASSGGSKGVYEQYF,TGCGCCAGCAGTGGGGGGTCGAAGGGGGTCTACGAGCAGTACTTC,-,-,TRBJ2-7,TRBV10-1,15
CASSQGDGEDQPQHF,TGCGCCAGCAGCCAAGGGGACGGGGAGGATCAGCCCCAGCATTTT,-,once,TRBJ1-5,TRBV4-1,15
CASLVMGEGEKLFF,TGTGCCAGCCTGGTTATGGGGGAGGGAGAAAAACTGTTTTTT,-,-,TRBJ1-4,TRBV2,14
CATSTRGKFVFHEQYF,TGTGCCACCAGCACCAGGGGGAAGTTTGTTTTCCACGAGCAGTACTTC,TRBD1,-,TRBJ2-7,TRBV15,16
CATSSRTSGGTDTQYF,TGTGCCACCAGCAGTCGAACTAGCGGGGGCACAGATACGCAGTATTTT,TRBD2,-,TRBJ2-3,TRBV15,16
CASSRSGDAYNEQFF,TGTGCCAGCAGCAGGAGCGGGGATGCCTACAATGAGCAGTTCTTC,TRBD2,-,TRBJ2-1,TRBV11-2,15
CASSYGRGGTDTQYF,TGTGCCAGCAGTTACGGTCGGGGGGGCACAGATACGCAGTATTTT,TRBD2,-,TRBJ2-3,TRBV6-5,15